This T cell receptor beta chain was obtained from a study of T cells in Graves' hyperthyroidism and ophthalmopathy. The CDR3 regions of TCR beta were amplified from RNA transcripts. A first-round RT-PCR of the TCR CDR3 used the HTBI primer set. From the multiplex PCR reads, TCRdb called clonotypes with MiXCR, one entry per CDR3 protein. The sample consists of fewer than 750,000 distinct CDR3 sequences, more than 45% of them appearing once. About this clonotype itself: A much larger clone sits a single nucleotide away, making a read error possible.

The CDR3 loop spans 14 amino acids. From germline, CDR1 is MNHNY and CDR2 SVGAGI (reference sequence). Disease duration under 2 months; hyperthyroidism patients were aged 18 to 65. This chain uses TRBV6-6 with TRBJ1-5; D is perhaps TRBD1 (5 bases). The TCR originated in a woman aged 18 to 35 with Graves' hyperthyroidism. The specimen sequenced was peripheral blood or thyroid tissue (not recorded which). The CDR3 sequence is CAGSRDPNNQPQHF. The CDR3 DNA reads TGTGCCGGCAGTAGGGACCCGAATAATCAGCCCCAGCATTTT.